Listed below are T cell receptor beta chains from one sample, sequenced in a study of control samples from healthy donors and cancer patients. The method was immunoSEQ multiplex PCR; TCRdb's version includes in-frame clones alone and lacks a portion of them. The table has over 100,000 clones, about 91% seen once; the top ten hold roughly 3.3%. Material: blood. The receptors were gathered from a man in his forties or fifties in good health. CDR3s include the opening cysteine and the closing phenylalanine or tryptophan. A D gene is named only where the DNA matches it firmly. Clone sizes are given selectively: once, few, many, or a class where the clone is expanded.

D gene: TRBD1
J gene: TRBJ2-7
clone size: .
V gene: TRBV6-5
CDR3 protein: CASTKGQGTYEQYF
CDR3 DNA: TGTGCCAGCACCAAGGGACAGGGAACCTACGAGCAGTACTTC

D gene: .
J gene: TRBJ2-7
clone size: .
V gene: TRBV30
CDR3 protein: CAWSRQNNYEQYF
CDR3 DNA: TGTGCCTGGAGCCGACAGAACAACTACGAGCAGTACTTC

D gene: .
J gene: TRBJ1-3
clone size: .
V gene: TRBV4-1
CDR3 protein: CASSQGVVGYSGNTIYF
CDR3 DNA: TGCGCCAGCAGCCAAGGGGTTGTCGGGTACTCTGGAAACACCATATATTTT

D gene: .
J gene: TRBJ1-5
clone size: .
V gene: TRBV4-2
CDR3 protein: CASSQAGGQGHQPQHF
CDR3 DNA: TGTGCCAGCAGCCAAGCGGGTGGCCAGGGCCATCAGCCCCAGCATTTT

D gene: .
J gene: TRBJ1-5
clone size: few
V gene: TRBV9
CDR3 protein: CASGGAGQGQPQHF
CDR3 DNA: TGTGCCAGCGGAGGGGCAGGGCAAGGGCAGCCCCAGCATTTT

D gene: .
J gene: TRBJ1-1
clone size: .
V gene: TRBV14
CDR3 protein: CASSQAGMNTEAFF
CDR3 DNA: TGTGCCAGCAGCCAGGCGGGGATGAACACTGAAGCTTTCTTT

D gene: TRBD2
J gene: TRBJ2-1
clone size: .
V gene: TRBV19
CDR3 protein: CASTRVAGGLNEQFF
CDR3 DNA: TGTGCCAGTACCCGCGTAGCGGGGGGGCTTAATGAGCAGTTCTTC

D gene: .
J gene: TRBJ1-5
clone size: .
V gene: TRBV7-8
CDR3 protein: CASSLAQGMRNQPQHF
CDR3 DNA: TGTGCCAGCAGCTTAGCCCAGGGGATGAGGAATCAGCCCCAGCATTTT

D gene: .
J gene: TRBJ1-2
clone size: .
V gene: TRBV5-1
CDR3 protein: CASSSGGKSYTF
CDR3 DNA: TGCGCCAGCAGCTCCGGGGGAAAGAGCTACACCTTC

D gene: .
J gene: TRBJ2-6
clone size: .
V gene: TRBV18
CDR3 protein: CASSPEGTGANVLTF
CDR3 DNA: TGTGCCAGCTCACCAGAGGGGACCGGGGCCAACGTCCTGACTTTC

D gene: TRBD2
J gene: TRBJ2-1
clone size: .
V gene: TRBV9
CDR3 protein: CASSGLAGGSNEQFF
CDR3 DNA: TGTGCCAGCAGTGGACTAGCGGGGGGGTCCAATGAGCAGTTCTTC

D gene: .
J gene: TRBJ1-2
clone size: .
V gene: TRBV4-1
CDR3 protein: CASSQRVREPTTSYGYTF
CDR3 DNA: TGCGCCAGCAGCCAACGGGTCAGGGAACCCACAACCTCCTATGGCTACACCTTC

D gene: .
J gene: TRBJ1-4
clone size: .
V gene: TRBV28
CDR3 protein: CASSLTEGGKLFF
CDR3 DNA: TGTGCCAGCAGTTTAACGGAGGGCGGAAAACTGTTTTTT

D gene: TRBD2
J gene: TRBJ2-7
clone size: .
V gene: TRBV10-2
CDR3 protein: CASSDRTSGSYEQYF
CDR3 DNA: TGCGCCAGCAGTGACCGAACTAGCGGCTCCTACGAGCAGTACTTC

D gene: .
J gene: TRBJ2-7
clone size: .
V gene: TRBV5-1
CDR3 protein: CASSLAGYYEQYF
CDR3 DNA: TGCGCCAGCAGCTTGGCTGGGTACTACGAGCAGTACTTC

D gene: .
J gene: TRBJ2-3
clone size: .
V gene: TRBV6-1
CDR3 protein: CASSGPYRAGGTDTQYF
CDR3 DNA: TGTGCCAGCAGTGGCCCCTACAGGGCGGGGGGCACAGATACGCAGTATTTT

D gene: .
J gene: TRBJ1-2
clone size: .
V gene: TRBV28
CDR3 protein: CASGPRAGSLYTF
CDR3 DNA: TGTGCCAGCGGTCCTCGTGCCGGGTCTCTCTACACCTTC

D gene: TRBD1
J gene: TRBJ1-6
clone size: .
V gene: TRBV28
CDR3 protein: CASSPIGQVNSPLHF
CDR3 DNA: TGTGCCAGCAGTCCGATCGGACAGGTTAATTCACCCCTCCACTTT

D gene: .
J gene: TRBJ1-3
clone size: .
V gene: TRBV2
CDR3 protein: CASKSSTSGNTIYF
CDR3 DNA: TGTGCCAGCAAGTCTTCCACCTCTGGAAACACCATATATTTT

D gene: TRBD1
J gene: TRBJ1-2
clone size: .
V gene: TRBV2
CDR3 protein: CASSEAGQGRGYTF
CDR3 DNA: TGTGCCAGCAGTGAAGCGGGACAGGGTCGTGGCTACACCTTC

D gene: .
J gene: TRBJ1-4
clone size: .
V gene: TRBV6-1
CDR3 protein: CASSEASSMNEKLFF
CDR3 DNA: TGTGCCAGCAGTGAAGCGTCGAGCATGAATGAAAAACTGTTTTTT

D gene: .
J gene: TRBJ1-6
clone size: few
V gene: TRBV10-2
CDR3 protein: CASSESGQYYSPLHF
CDR3 DNA: TGCGCCAGCAGTGAGTCAGGACAGTACTACTCACCCCTCCACTTT

D gene: TRBD1
J gene: TRBJ1-1
clone size: .
V gene: TRBV6-2/TRBV6-3
CDR3 protein: CASSTGQGRTEAFF
CDR3 DNA: TGTGCCAGCAGTACCGGACAGGGAAGGACTGAAGCTTTCTTT